The 25 T cell receptor beta chains reported below all come from one sample, sequenced in a study of OX40 agonist ivuxolimab in advanced cancers. TCRdb's copy holds only in-frame clones and misses some; the assay was immunoSEQ multiplex PCR. The repertoire holds 75,000 to 95,000 clones, with around 90% as singletons. The specimen was CD4+ or CD8+ T cells sorted from blood, collected in a trial of the OX40 agonist ivuxolimab. The origin of the receptors is an adult with an advanced solid tumor such as melanoma, head and neck, liver or kidney cancer.

This clone was seen more than once but under ten times. The V call is TRBV11-2, the J call TRBJ2-1; D unresolved. Germline CDR1 SGHAT, CDR2 FQNNGV. V was cut by 2 bases and J by 0 bases, with 5 bases left in between. This CDR3 has 14 amino acids. DNA for the CDR3: TGTGCCAGCAGCTTATCCCGCTCCTACAATGAGCAGTTCTTC. Its translation is CASSLSRSYNEQFF.

This clone was seen more than once but under ten times. The DNA for the CDR3 is TGTGCCATCAGTCGGACTAGCGGTCTATCTCAGGGCTACGAGCAGTACTTC. Amino acid sequence: CAISRTSGLSQGYEQYF. The rearrangement joins TRBV10-3 to TRBJ2-7, with 10 bases matching TRBD2. The CDR3 extends over 17 amino acids. V trimming: 5 bases; J trimming: 3 bases; junction bases outside the gene matches: 13. CDR1 and CDR2 (germline): ENHRY, SYGVKD.

This chain uses TRBV2 with TRBJ2-3; 7 bases match TRBD1. The V gene end was trimmed by 3 bases and the J gene end by 3 bases; junction bases not matched to a gene: 6. The germline V gene encodes CDR1 SNHLY and CDR2 FYNNEI. The CDR3 has 15 amino acids. The DNA for the CDR3 is TGTGCCAGCAGTGATGTGGGACAGCTTACAGATACGCAGTATTTT. The encoded protein is CASSDVGQLTDTQYF. The full variable domain, in which reference TRBV2 and TRBJ2-3 provide the parts outside the CDR3, is EPEVTQTPSHQVTQMGQEVILRCVPISNHLYFYWYRQILGQKVEFLVSFYNNEISEKSEIFDDQFSVERPDGSNFTLKIRSTKLEDSAMYFCASSDVGQLTDTQYFGPGTRLTVL.

The chain carries TRBV5-6 and TRBJ1-1; TRBD1 matches 11 bases. Germline CDR1 SGHDT, CDR2 YYEEEE. The CDR3 is 13 amino acids. V was pared by 4 bases and J by 11 bases, with 7 bases of the junction left unmatched. The CDR3 DNA sequence: TGTGCCAGCAGCCCCGGACAGGGGGCGGGGGCTTTCTTT. As protein: CASSPGQGAGAFF.

The rearrangement joins TRBV11-2 to TRBJ2-3; TRBD2 is a possible D gene (6 bases). This CDR3 comprises 13 residues. The germline V gene encodes CDR1 SGHAT and CDR2 FQNNGV. V lost 1 base to trimming and J lost 6 bases, with 8 bases between them. CDR3 protein: CASSLGRGDTQYF. DNA of the CDR3: TGTGCCAGCAGCTTAGGCCGGGGGGATACGCAGTATTTT.

The genes are TRBV6-6 and TRBJ2-7; D unclear. The V and J ends lost 1 base and 0 bases respectively, with 10 bases between them. The CDR3 sequence is 15 residues long. In germline, CDR1 is MNHNY, CDR2 SVGAGI (reference sequence). The CDR3 loop is CASSYLTGLSYEQYF. DNA of the CDR3: TGTGCCAGCAGTTACTTAACCGGGCTCTCCTACGAGCAGTACTTC.

V usage is TRBV6-6 and J usage is TRBJ1-1; TRBD1 might be the D (5 bases). The length of the CDR3 is 12 residues. V was clipped by 7 bases and J by 4 bases, with 10 bases between them. Looked up from germline, CDR1 is MNHNY and CDR2 is SVGAGI (reference sequence). CDR3 loop: CASNRGVTEAFF. CDR3 coding DNA: TGTGCCAGCAATCGGGGCGTCACTGAAGCTTTCTTT.

The rearrangement uses TRBV27 and TRBJ1-2; D remains ambiguous. The CDR3 length is 13 residues. The V end was cut by 4 bases, the J end by 2 bases, with 8 bases between. Per germline, CDR1 MNHEY and CDR2 SMNVEV (reference sequence). The DNA for the CDR3 is TGTGCCAGCAGTTCCGCCCCGAACTATGGCTACACCTTC. Its translation is CASSSAPNYGYTF.

The chain has TRBV11-2 and TRBJ2-1; D gene unclear. Trimming shortened V by 6 bases and J by 7 bases, and 13 bases separated the two germline ends. Germline V gene data show CDR1 as SGHAT and CDR2 as FQNNGV. This CDR3 contains 13 residues. This CDR3 is CASRSSGRNEQFF. DNA for the CDR3: TGTGCCAGCAGGTCCTCGGGCCGAAATGAGCAGTTCTTC.

The chain combines TRBV7-9 with TRBJ2-5; TRBD1 matches 7 bases. The ends lost 3 bases at V and 2 bases at J; junction bases unmatched: 6. The CDR3 covers 15 residues. Germline V lookup: CDR1 SEHNR, CDR2 FQNEAQ (reference sequence). DNA for the CDR3: TGTGCCAGCAGCTTGGGACAGAATAAACAAGAGACCCAGTACTTC. Translating it yields CASSLGQNKQETQYF.

This chain joins TRBV5-1 and TRBJ2-6; D is uncertain. Germline V gene lookup returns CDR1 SGHRS and CDR2 YFSETQ. V lost 4 bases and J 2 bases, leaving 4 bases between the germline ends. This CDR3 has 13 amino acids. The DNA for the CDR3 is TGCGCCAGCAGCCAGCCTGGGGCCAACGTCCTGACTTTC. It is translated as CASSQPGANVLTF.

This clone appeared a single time. This chain joins TRBV18 and TRBJ2-7; TRBD2 agrees at 10 bases. Looked up from germline, CDR1 is KGHSH and CDR2 is LQKENI. J gave up 0 bases and V 3 bases, and 2 bases lay outside the gene matches. The CDR3 loop spans 15 amino acids. CDR3 in amino acids: CASSPQRGGSYEQYF. The CDR3 coding sequence is TGTGCCAGCTCACCCCAGCGGGGGGGCTCCTACGAGCAGTACTTC.

The chain is built from TRBV6-1 and TRBJ2-5, with D perhaps matching TRBD1 (6 bases). CDR1 MNHNS and CDR2 SASEGT come from the germline V gene. CDR3 size: 13 residues. The V gene lost 4 bases and the J gene lost 1 base, with 7 bases spanning the gap. Here the CDR3 DNA reads TGTGCCAGCAGTGGGACAGTCCAAGAGACCCAGTACTTC. Residues: CASSGTVQETQYF.

This clone was detected once. The V and J genes are TRBV19 and TRBJ2-5, with 9 bases identical to TRBD1. CDR3 length equals 14 residues. CDR1 LNHDA and CDR2 SQIVND come from the germline V gene (reference sequence). Germline trimming cut 4 bases from V and 7 bases from J; bases unmatched to any gene: 7. The chain's CDR3 is CASSTTGGWGTQYF. Written as DNA, the CDR3 is TGTGCCAGTAGTACTACAGGGGGCTGGGGGACCCAGTACTTC. Together with reference TRBV19 and TRBJ2-5, the CDR3 gives the full variable domain: DGGITQSPKYLFRKEGQNVTLSCEQNLNHDAMYWYRQDPGQGLRLIYYSQIVNDFQKGDIAEGYSVSREKKESFPLTVTSAQKNPTAFYLCASSTTGGWGTQYFGPGTRLLVL.

This clone was counted once. This chain joins TRBV9 and TRBJ2-7, with 8 bases aligning to TRBD2. The length of the CDR3 is 14 residues. V shed 4 bases and J 0 bases; nucleotides not matched to a gene: 3. CDR1 and CDR2 (germline): SGDLS, YYNGEE. The CDR3 DNA reads as TGTGCCAGCAGCCGTAGCGGGGTCTCCTACGAGCAGTACTTC. Its protein product is CASSRSGVSYEQYF.

Here the CDR3 reads CASSLFGTNHEQYF. The CDR3 nucleotides read TGTGCCAGCAGTTTATTCGGGACAAACCACGAGCAGTACTTC. The J gene is TRBJ2-7, the V gene TRBV28; D may be TRBD1 (6 bases). This CDR3 is 14 amino acids long. Deletions cut 1 base from V and 5 bases from J, with 12 bases between. Germline-derived CDR1 and CDR2 are MDHEN and SYDVKM.

The chain joins TRBV6-5 to TRBJ1-2; maybe TRBD1 (5 bases). Looked up from germline, CDR1 is MNHEY and CDR2 is SVGAGI. The CDR3 loop spans 12 amino acids. The V end was cut by 6 bases, the J end by 8 bases, with 13 bases between. The CDR3 DNA reads as TGTGCCAGCAGACCGTGGGGCGGGGGCTACACCTTC. Translated: CASRPWGGGYTF.

Only a few counts were recorded for this clone. The rearrangement uses TRBV6-5 and TRBJ2-7; TRBD2 aligns across 7 bases. The CDR3 consists of 15 residues. V gave up 0 bases and J gave up 1 base; unmatched junction bases: 3. CDR1 and CDR2 (germline): MNHEY, SVGAGI. CDR3 in DNA: TGTGCCAGCAGTTACTCCGGGGGAGGGTCCTACGAGCAGTACTTC. Translation: CASSYSGGGSYEQYF.

The J gene is TRBJ1-4, the V gene TRBV28; D is perhaps TRBD1 (5 bases). V lost 9 bases, J lost 3 bases, and 11 bases lay in between. CDR1 MDHEN and CDR2 SYDVKM come from the germline V gene. The CDR3 runs 13 residues. For the CDR3, the DNA is TGTGCCAGTCGTGGGGGGGCTAATGAAAAACTGTTTTTT. Its protein product is CASRGGANEKLFF. Filled out from reference TRBV28 and TRBJ1-4, the complete variable domain reads DVKVTQSSRYLVKRTGEKVFLECVQDMDHENMFWYRQDPGLGLRLIYFSYDVKMKEKGDIPEGYSVSREKKERFSLILESASTNQTSMYLCASRGGANEKLFFGSGTQLSVL.

J is TRBJ2-6 and V is TRBV2; D is possibly TRBD1 (5 bases). The germline CDR1 and CDR2 sequences are SNHLY and FYNNEI. The CDR3 consists of 15 residues. Trimming removed 7 bases at V and 6 bases at J, with 16 bases between. CDR3 bases: TGTGCCAGCATAGACAGCTTGGGGATGGCCAACGTCCTGACTTTC. Translated, it gives CASIDSLGMANVLTF. Variable domain in full (rest from reference TRBV2 and TRBJ2-6): EPEVTQTPSHQVTQMGQEVILRCVPISNHLYFYWYRQILGQKVEFLVSFYNNEISEKSEIFDDQFSVERPDGSNFTLKIRSTKLEDSAMYFCASIDSLGMANVLTFGAGSRLTVL.

The V and J genes are TRBV7-2 and TRBJ2-7; either TRBD1 or TRBD2 may fit D (5 bases each). V lost 3 bases and J 0 bases, leaving 15 bases between the germline ends. Germline V gives CDR1 SGHTA, CDR2 FQGNSA. The CDR3 contains 16 residues. CDR3 DNA sequence: TGTGCCAGCAGCTTTAGAGAGCGGACATTCTCCTACGAGCAGTACTTC. Protein sequence: CASSFRERTFSYEQYF.

The chain employs TRBV9 and TRBJ2-3; D is undetermined. Trimming removed 4 bases at V and 2 bases at J, with 5 bases between. CDR3 length: 12 residues. Germline V gene lookup returns CDR1 SGDLS and CDR2 YYNGEE. The CDR3 loop is CASSPYTDTQYF. CDR3 bases: TGTGCCAGCAGCCCGTACACAGATACGCAGTATTTT.

This rearrangement joins TRBV5-1 to TRBJ2-1; no clear D gene. Germline-derived CDR1 and CDR2 are SGHRS and YFSETQ. V dropped 0 bases and J dropped 0 bases, with 7 bases sitting between them. The CDR3 length is 15 residues. Here the CDR3 reads CASSLDRSSYNEQFF. In nucleotides, the CDR3 is TGCGCCAGCAGCTTGGACCGGAGCTCCTACAATGAGCAGTTCTTC.

The V and J genes are TRBV6-4 and TRBJ2-1; tentatively, D is TRBD1 (5 bases). The CDR3 contains 14 residues. The germline V and J ends were trimmed by 2 bases and 4 bases, with 9 bases remaining between them. Germline-derived CDR1 and CDR2 are MRHNA and SNTAGT. In DNA form, the CDR3 reads TGTGCCAGCAGTGACCCCGACAGTTACAATGAGCAGTTCTTC. Protein product: CASSDPDSYNEQFF.

This clone appeared once. The rearrangement uses TRBV18 and TRBJ2-7; 9 bases fit TRBD1. Germline values: CDR1 KGHSH, CDR2 LQKENI. Trimming cost V 3 bases and J 4 bases; bases outside gene matches: 4. The CDR3 is made up of 14 amino acids. The CDR3 here is CASSPGQGRYEQYF. CDR3 bases: TGTGCCAGCTCACCGGGACAGGGAAGGTACGAGCAGTACTTC.